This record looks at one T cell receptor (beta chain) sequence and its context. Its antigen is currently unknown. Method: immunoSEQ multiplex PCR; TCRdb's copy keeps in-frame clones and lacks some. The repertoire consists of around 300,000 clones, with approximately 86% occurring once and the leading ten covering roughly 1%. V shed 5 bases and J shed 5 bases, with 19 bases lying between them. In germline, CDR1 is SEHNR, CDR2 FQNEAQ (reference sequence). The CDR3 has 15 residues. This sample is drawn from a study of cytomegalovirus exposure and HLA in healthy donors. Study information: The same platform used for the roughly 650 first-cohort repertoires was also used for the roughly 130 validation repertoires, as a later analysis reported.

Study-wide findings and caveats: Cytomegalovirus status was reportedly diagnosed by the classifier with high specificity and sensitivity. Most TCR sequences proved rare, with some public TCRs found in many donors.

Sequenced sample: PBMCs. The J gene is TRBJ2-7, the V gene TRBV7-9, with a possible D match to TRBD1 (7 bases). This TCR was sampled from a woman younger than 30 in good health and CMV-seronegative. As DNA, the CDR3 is TGTGCCAGCAGCCCTCCCTCAGGGGGGAGCGACGAGCAGTACTTC. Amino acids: CASSPPSGGSDEQYF.